This T cell receptor (beta chain) originates from a study of blood T cell repertoires in COVID-19. About the study: T cells, B-cell-depleted T cells, or PBMCs provided the cDNA or gDNA that served as material.

Per the original methods: Amplified reference gene primers provided the basis for estimating nucleated cell counts. Assay: immunoSEQ multiplex PCR; the TCRdb copy retains only in-frame clones and omits some. That table gives V, J and clone size, and the DNA gave D and trimming. Of about 200,000 clones in the sample, over 80% were seen once. The cohort comprised adults aged about 18 to 90 years residing in about 25 US areas. Looked up from germline, CDR1 is MNHNY and CDR2 is SVGAGI (reference sequence). Trimming removed 6 bases from V and 9 bases from J; junction bases left unmatched: 14. There are 16 residues in the CDR3.

The genes are TRBV6-6 and TRBJ2-3; 11 nucleotides match TRBD2. The receptor comes from a man under 40 who had recovered from COVID-19. Sequenced input: PBMCs or T cells enriched from blood (not recorded which). CDR3 amino acids: CASSRLAGGPRDTQYF. In nucleotides, the CDR3 is TGTGCCAGCAGCCGTTTAGCGGGGGGGCCTCGAGACACGCAGTATTTT.